This TCR beta chain was obtained from a study of identical twins. Points from the study as a whole: With abundant cord blood beta clonotypes, insertions were fewer; memory repertoires showed no such pattern.

Trimming took 5 bases from V and 8 from J, leaving 18 bases between them. CDR3 length: 13 residues. The germline V gene has CDR1 DFQATT and CDR2 SNEGSKA (reference sequence). This clonotype was observed many times. Its specificity is not known. A single record per CDR3 protein comes from TCRdb applying MiXCR to the 5' RACE reads. The table shows over 600,000 distinct CDR3 sequences, with over 20% occurring only once. The sample was also reused in another study, on T cells expressing NK-cell markers.

Material: PBMCs. The origin of this receptor is a woman aged 18-35 years in good health. The chain combines TRBV20-1 with TRBJ1-2, with D unclear. The CDR3 loop reads CSAPTTSPTGYTF. The CDR3 bases are TGCAGTGCTCCGACGACAAGCCCTACGGGCTACACCTTC.